This T cell receptor (beta chain) is drawn from a study of shared clonotypes between healthy human individuals. V was trimmed by 3 bases and J by 6 bases, leaving 20 bases between them. The CDR3 spans 17 residues. Germline assignment: CDR1 LNHDA and CDR2 SQIVND (reference sequence). Each subset's genomic DNA was split evenly across several immunoSEQ plates. Sequencing used immunoSEQ multiplex PCR; TCRdb keeps in-frame clones, though not all of them. Found here are 2 million to 3 million clones, roughly 93% of them singletons; the top ten hold around 0.37%. The chain joins TRBV19 to TRBJ2-2; D not resolved. The source of this sequence is a man between 18 and 29 years old in good health. Some clones in this sample may be carry-over from other donors' samples. The material sequenced was naive CD4+ T cells from PBMCs. Regarding subset: CD45RA+ positively selected. The CDR3 loop is CASSIQRRIFEAGELFF. CDR3 DNA: TGTGCCAGTAGTATCCAAAGAAGGATATTTGAGGCCGGGGAGCTGTTTTTT.